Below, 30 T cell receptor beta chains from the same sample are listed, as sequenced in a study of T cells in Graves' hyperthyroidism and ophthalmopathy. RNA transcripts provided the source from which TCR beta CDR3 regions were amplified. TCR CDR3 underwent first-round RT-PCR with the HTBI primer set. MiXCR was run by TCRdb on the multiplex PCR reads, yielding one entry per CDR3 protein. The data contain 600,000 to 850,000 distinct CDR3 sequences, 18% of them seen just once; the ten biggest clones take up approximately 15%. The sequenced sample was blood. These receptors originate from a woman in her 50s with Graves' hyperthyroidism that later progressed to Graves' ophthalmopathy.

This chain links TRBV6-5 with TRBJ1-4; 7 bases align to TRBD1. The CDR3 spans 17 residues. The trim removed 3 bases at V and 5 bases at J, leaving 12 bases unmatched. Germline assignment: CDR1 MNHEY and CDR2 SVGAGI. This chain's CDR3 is CASSYGTGVVGNEKLFF. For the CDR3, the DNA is TGTGCCAGCAGTTATGGAACAGGGGTGGTGGGAAATGAAAAACTGTTTTTT.

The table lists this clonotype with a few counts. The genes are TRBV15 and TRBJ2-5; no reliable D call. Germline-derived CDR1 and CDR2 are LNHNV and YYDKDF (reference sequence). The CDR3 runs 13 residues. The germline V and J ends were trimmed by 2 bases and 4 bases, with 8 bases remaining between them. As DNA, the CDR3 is TGTGCCACCAGCAGACCACGGACAGAGACCCAGTACTTC. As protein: CATSRPRTETQYF.

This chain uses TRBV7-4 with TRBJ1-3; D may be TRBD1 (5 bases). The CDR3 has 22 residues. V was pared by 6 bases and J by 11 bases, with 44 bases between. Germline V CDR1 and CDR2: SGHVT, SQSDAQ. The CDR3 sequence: CASSLHSLRWTRVLRPIFAIYF. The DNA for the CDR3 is TGTGCCAGCAGTCTCCACTCCCTTCGCTGGACAAGGGTCCTCCGTCCCATCTTCGCCATATATTTT.

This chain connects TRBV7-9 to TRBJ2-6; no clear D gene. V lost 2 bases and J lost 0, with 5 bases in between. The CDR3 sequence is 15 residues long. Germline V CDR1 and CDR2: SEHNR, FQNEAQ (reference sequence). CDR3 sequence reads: CASSLYDSGANVLTF. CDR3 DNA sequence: TGTGCCAGCAGCTTATATGACTCTGGGGCCAACGTCCTGACTTTC.

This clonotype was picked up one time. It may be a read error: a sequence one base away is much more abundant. The CDR3 bases are TGTGCCAGCAGTAATATATTAGATGGGGGTGACACCGGGGAGCTGTTTTTT. Its translation: CASSNILDGGDTGELFF. The chain combines TRBV2 with TRBJ2-2; D could derive from TRBD1 or TRBD2 (5 bases each). The CDR3 loop spans 17 amino acids. With 5 bases removed from V and 3 bases from J, the gap between germline ends came to 19 bases. Germline CDR1 reads SNHLY; CDR2 reads FYNNEI. Full variable domain (remainder filled in from reference TRBV2 and TRBJ2-2): EPEVTQTPSHQVTQMGQEVILRCVPISNHLYFYWYRQILGQKVEFLVSFYNNEISEKSEIFDDQFSVERPDGSNFTLKIRSTKLEDSAMYFCASSNILDGGDTGELFFGEGSRLTVL.

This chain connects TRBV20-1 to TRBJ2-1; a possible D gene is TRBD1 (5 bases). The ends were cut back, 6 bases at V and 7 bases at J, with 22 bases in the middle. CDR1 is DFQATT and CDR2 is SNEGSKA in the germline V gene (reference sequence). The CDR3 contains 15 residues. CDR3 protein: CSAPDRPRIWNEQFF. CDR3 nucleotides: TGCAGTGCCCCAGACAGACCCCGCATTTGGAATGAGCAGTTCTTC.

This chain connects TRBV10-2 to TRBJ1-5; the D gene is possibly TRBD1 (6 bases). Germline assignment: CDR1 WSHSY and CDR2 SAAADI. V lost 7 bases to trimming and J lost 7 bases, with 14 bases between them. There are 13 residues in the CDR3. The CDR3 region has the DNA TGCGCCAGCACGGGGGGGCAGGGCCAGCCCCAGCATTTT. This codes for CASTGGQGQPQHF.

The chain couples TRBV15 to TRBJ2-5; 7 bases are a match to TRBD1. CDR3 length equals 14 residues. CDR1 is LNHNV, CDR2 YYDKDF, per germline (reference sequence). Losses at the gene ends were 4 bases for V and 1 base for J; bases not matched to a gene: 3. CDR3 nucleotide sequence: TGTGCCACCAGCATCCGGGACAGCCAAGAGACCCAGTACTTC. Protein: CATSIRDSQETQYF.

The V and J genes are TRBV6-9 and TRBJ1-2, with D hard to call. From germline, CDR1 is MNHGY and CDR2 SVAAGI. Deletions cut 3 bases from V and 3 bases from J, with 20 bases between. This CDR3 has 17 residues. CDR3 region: CASSYTADGFMDYGYTF. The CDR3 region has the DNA TGTGCCAGCAGTTACACGGCGGACGGATTCATGGACTATGGCTACACCTTC.

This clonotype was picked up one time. The CDR3 protein is CASSLSRYSGNTIYF. Written as DNA, the CDR3 is TGTGCCAGCAGCTTGAGTCGGTACTCTGGAAACACCATATATTTT. The rearrangement joins TRBV5-8 to TRBJ1-3, with D unclear. V shed 1 base and J shed 0 bases, with 8 bases lying between them. There are 15 residues in the CDR3. Germline-derived CDR1 and CDR2 are SGHTS and YDEGEE.

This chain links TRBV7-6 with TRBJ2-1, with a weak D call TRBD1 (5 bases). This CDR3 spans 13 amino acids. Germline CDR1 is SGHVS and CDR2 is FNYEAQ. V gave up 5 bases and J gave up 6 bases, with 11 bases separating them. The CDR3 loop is CASSPRVPNEQFF. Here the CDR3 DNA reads TGTGCCAGCAGCCCCAGGGTACCCAATGAGCAGTTCTTC.

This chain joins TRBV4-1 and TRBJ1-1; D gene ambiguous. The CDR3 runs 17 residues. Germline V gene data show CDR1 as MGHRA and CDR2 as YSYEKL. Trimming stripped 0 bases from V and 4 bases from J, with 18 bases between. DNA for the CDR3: TGCGCCAGCAGCCAAGATGGGGATCCGGGCCCTGGCACTGAAGCTTTCTTT. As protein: CASSQDGDPGPGTEAFF.

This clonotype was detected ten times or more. In DNA form, the CDR3 reads TGCAGTGCTAGAGATCGACGAGGTAGTGGGACTGAAGCTTTCTTT. Amino acids: CSARDRRGSGTEAFF. This sequence joins TRBV20-1 and TRBJ1-1, with no clear D. Trimming took 0 bases from V and 5 from J, leaving 16 bases between them. This CDR3 spans 15 amino acids. The germline V gene has CDR1 DFQATT and CDR2 SNEGSKA (reference sequence).

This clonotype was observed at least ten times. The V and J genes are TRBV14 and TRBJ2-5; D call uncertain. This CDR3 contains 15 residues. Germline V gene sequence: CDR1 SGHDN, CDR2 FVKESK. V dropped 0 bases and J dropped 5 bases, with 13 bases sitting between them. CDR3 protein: CASSQDLGFGETQYF. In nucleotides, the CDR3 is TGTGCCAGCAGCCAAGATCTGGGATTCGGGGAGACCCAGTACTTC.

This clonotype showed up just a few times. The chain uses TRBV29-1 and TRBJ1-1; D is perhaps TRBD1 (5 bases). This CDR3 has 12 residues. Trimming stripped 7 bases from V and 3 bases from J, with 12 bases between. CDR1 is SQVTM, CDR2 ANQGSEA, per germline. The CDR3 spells CSDWGGDTEAFF. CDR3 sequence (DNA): TGCAGCGATTGGGGAGGGGACACTGAAGCTTTCTTT.

CDR3 loop: CASSFRRGNPDYGYTF. The CDR3 bases are TGTGCCAGCAGCTTCCGAAGGGGAAACCCTGACTATGGCTACACCTTC. The chain couples TRBV9 to TRBJ1-2, with D perhaps TRBD1 (5 bases). V lost 4 bases to trimming and J lost 3 bases, with 19 bases between them. CDR1 SGDLS and CDR2 YYNGEE come from the germline V gene. The CDR3 is 16 residues long.

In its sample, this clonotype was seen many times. In DNA form, the CDR3 reads TGTGCCAGCAGTTTGTTTGCAGGGGGCGATGAAAAACTGTTTTTT. This translates into CASSLFAGGDEKLFF. The chain joins TRBV12-3 or TRBV12-4 to TRBJ1-4; 8 positions match TRBD1. The CDR3 totals 15 residues. The V segment lost 3 bases and the J segment 6 bases; nucleotides outside the gene matches: 6.

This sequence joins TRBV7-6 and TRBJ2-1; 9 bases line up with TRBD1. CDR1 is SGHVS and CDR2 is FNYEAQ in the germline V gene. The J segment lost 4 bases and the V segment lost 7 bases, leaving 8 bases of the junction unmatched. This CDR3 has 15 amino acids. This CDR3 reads CASTKQGARYNEQFF. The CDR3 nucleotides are TGTGCCAGCACCAAACAGGGGGCGCGTTACAATGAGCAGTTCTTC.

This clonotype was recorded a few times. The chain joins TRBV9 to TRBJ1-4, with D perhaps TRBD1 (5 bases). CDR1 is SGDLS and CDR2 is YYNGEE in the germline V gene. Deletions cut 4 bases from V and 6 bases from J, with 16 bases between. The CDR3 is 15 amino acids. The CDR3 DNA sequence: TGTGCCAGCAGCCCCTCGGAGGGAGGGGATGAAAAACTGTTTTTT. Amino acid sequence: CASSPSEGGDEKLFF.

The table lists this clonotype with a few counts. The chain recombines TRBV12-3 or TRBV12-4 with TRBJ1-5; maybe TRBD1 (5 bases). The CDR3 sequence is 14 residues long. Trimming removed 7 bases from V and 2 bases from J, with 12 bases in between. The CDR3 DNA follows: TGTGCCAGCAACTCAGGGTCGGGCAATCAGCCCCAGCATTTT. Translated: CASNSGSGNQPQHF.

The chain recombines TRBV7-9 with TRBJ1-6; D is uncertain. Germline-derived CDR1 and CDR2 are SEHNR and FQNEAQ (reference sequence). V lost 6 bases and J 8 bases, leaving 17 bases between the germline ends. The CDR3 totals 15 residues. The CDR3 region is CASRSLNHGDSPLHF. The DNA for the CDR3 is TGTGCCAGCAGGTCCCTTAATCATGGTGATTCACCCCTCCACTTT.

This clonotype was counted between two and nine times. In nucleotides, the CDR3 is TGCAGCGTTTTGACAGGGGGGCAAGAGACCCAGTACTTC. Translation gives CSVLTGGQETQYF. The genes are TRBV29-1 and TRBJ2-5; 9 nucleotides agree with TRBD1. Germline CDR1 reads SQVTM; CDR2 reads ANQGSEA. This CDR3 has 13 residues. The V and J ends lost 5 bases and 2 bases, in that order; junction bases with no gene match: 3.

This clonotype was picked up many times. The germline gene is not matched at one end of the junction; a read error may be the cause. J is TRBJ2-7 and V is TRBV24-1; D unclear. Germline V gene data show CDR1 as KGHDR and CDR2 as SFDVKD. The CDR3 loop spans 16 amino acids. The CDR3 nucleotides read TGTGCCACCAGTGACCCCCGGACGCCACACTCCCACGAGCAGTACTTC. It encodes CATSDPRTPHSHEQYF.

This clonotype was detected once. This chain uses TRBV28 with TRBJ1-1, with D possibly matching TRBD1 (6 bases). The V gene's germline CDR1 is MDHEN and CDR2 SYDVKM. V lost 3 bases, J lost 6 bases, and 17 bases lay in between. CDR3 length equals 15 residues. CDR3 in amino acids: CASSFFIGQSAEAFF. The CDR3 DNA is TGTGCCAGCAGTTTTTTTATCGGACAGTCGGCTGAAGCTTTCTTT.

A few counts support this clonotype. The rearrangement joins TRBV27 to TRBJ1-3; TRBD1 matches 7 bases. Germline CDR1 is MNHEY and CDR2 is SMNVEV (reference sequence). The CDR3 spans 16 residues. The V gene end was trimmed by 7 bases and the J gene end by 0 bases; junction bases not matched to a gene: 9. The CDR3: CASTSTGIPSGNTIYF. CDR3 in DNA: TGTGCCAGCACGTCGACAGGGATACCCTCTGGAAACACCATATATTTT.

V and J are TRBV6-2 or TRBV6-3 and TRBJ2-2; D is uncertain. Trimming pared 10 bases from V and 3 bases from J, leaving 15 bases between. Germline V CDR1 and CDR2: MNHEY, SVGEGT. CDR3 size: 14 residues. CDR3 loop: CAIPRPPYTGELFF. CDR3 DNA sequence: TGTGCCATCCCTCGTCCACCCTACACCGGGGAGCTGTTTTTT.

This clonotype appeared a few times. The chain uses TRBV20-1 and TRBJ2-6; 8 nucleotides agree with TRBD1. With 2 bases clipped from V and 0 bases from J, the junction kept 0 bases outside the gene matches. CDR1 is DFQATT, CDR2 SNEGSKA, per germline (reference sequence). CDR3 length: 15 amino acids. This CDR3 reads CSARTGGSGANVLTF. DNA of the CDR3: TGCAGTGCTAGAACAGGGGGCTCTGGGGCCAACGTCCTGACTTTC.

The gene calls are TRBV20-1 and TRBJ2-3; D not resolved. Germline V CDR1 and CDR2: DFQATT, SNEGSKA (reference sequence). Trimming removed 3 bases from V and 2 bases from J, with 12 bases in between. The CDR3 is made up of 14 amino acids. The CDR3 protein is CSARDPGYTDTQYF. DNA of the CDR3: TGCAGTGCTAGGGATCCAGGCTACACAGATACGCAGTATTTT.

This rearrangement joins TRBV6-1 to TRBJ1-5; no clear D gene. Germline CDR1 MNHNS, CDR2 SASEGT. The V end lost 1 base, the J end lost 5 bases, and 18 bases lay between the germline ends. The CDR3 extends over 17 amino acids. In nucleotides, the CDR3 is TGTGCCAGCAGTGAAGGGTTTGTGTCAGGTCCTGATCAGCCCCAGCATTTT. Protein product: CASSEGFVSGPDQPQHF.

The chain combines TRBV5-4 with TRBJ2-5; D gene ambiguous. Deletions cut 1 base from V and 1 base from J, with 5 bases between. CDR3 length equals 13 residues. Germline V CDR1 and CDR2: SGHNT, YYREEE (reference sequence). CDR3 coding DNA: TGTGCCAGCAGCTTGTATGGCCAAGAGACCCAGTACTTC. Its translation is CASSLYGQETQYF.